This T cell receptor beta chain came from a study of blood T cell repertoires in COVID-19. Profiling relied on immunoSEQ multiplex PCR, and the TCRdb table lists in-frame clones only, not all of them. The sample lists 180,000 or so clones, approximately 80% occurring once. Trimming cost V 1 base and J 8 bases, with 14 bases left between them. CDR3 length: 15 residues. The germline V gene has CDR1 LGHDT and CDR2 YNNKEL (reference sequence). This receptor was obtained from a woman aged 55-70 years who had recovered from COVID-19. Material for sequencing was PBMCs or T cells enriched from blood (not recorded which). V and J are TRBV3-1 (or the pseudogene TRBV3-2) and TRBJ1-4; weak D call: TRBD1 (6 bases). CDR3: CASSQARGGAEKLFF. The DNA for the CDR3 is TGTGCCAGCAGCCAAGCCAGGGGAGGGGCGGAAAAACTGTTTTTT.